The next 26 T cell receptor beta chains were all read from a single sample in a study of blood T cell repertoires in COVID-19. Here immunoSEQ multiplex PCR was the method, and the copy in TCRdb shows in-frame clones only, minus some. The sample has approximately 300,000 clones, roughly 90% seen once. The sequencing input was PBMCs or T cells enriched from blood (not recorded which). The receptors stem from a woman in her 30s who had recovered from COVID-19.

In its sample, this clone was seen once. The genes are TRBV4-3 and TRBJ2-7; 11 bases match TRBD2. The CDR3 runs 19 residues. The ends lost 1 base at V and 1 base at J; junction bases unmatched: 12. Germline V lookup: CDR1 LGHNA, CDR2 YSLEER. CDR3 protein: CASSQGLAGGLSFSYEQYF. The CDR3 coding sequence is TGCGCCAGCAGCCAAGGTCTAGCGGGGGGTTTAAGCTTTTCCTACGAGCAGTACTTC.

The chain is built from TRBV28 and TRBJ2-1, with 8 positions matching TRBD2. CDR1 MDHEN and CDR2 SYDVKM come from the germline V gene. The CDR3 loop spans 15 amino acids. The junction had 6 bases not matched to a gene; V was cut back by 5 bases and J by 3 bases. Here the CDR3 DNA reads TGTGCCAGCAGTGCTAGCGGGCACGTCTACAATGAGCAGTTCTTC. The encoded protein is CASSASGHVYNEQFF. The entire variable domain, with the rest obtained from reference TRBV28 and TRBJ2-1, is as follows: DVKVTQSSRYLVKRTGEKVFLECVQDMDHENMFWYRQDPGLGLRLIYFSYDVKMKEKGDIPEGYSVSREKKERFSLILESASTNQTSMYLCASSASGHVYNEQFFGPGTRLTVL.

The rearrangement uses TRBV6-2 or TRBV6-3 and TRBJ2-5, with D possibly matching TRBD2 (6 bases). The CDR3 is 15 amino acids. The germline V gene encodes CDR1 MNHEY and CDR2 SVGEGT. V was shortened by 5 bases and J by 1 base, with 14 bases between the two germline ends. CDR3 nucleotide sequence: TGTGCCAGCAGTCCCCGGGAGAGCACCCAAGAGACCCAGTACTTC. Translating it yields CASSPRESTQETQYF.

The chain recombines TRBV3-1 (or the pseudogene TRBV3-2) with TRBJ1-1; D remains ambiguous. The V gene lost 2 bases and the J gene lost 3 bases, with 10 bases spanning the gap. The CDR3 consists of 14 residues. Per the germline V gene, CDR1 is LGHDT and CDR2 is YNNKEL (reference sequence). The CDR3 DNA is TGTGCCAGCAGCCAACGCCACGGGGACACTGAAGCTTTCTTT. It encodes CASSQRHGDTEAFF.

V is TRBV9 and J is TRBJ1-4, with a possible D match to TRBD1 (6 bases). The CDR3 extends over 13 amino acids. V dropped 3 bases and J dropped 8 bases, with 11 bases sitting between them. Germline assignment: CDR1 SGDLS and CDR2 YYNGEE. The CDR3 nucleotides are TGTGCCAGCAGCGCCGGGGGGCAGGAAAAACTGTTTTTT. Translation: CASSAGGQEKLFF.

The chain combines TRBV5-1 with TRBJ2-1, with 12 bases lining up with TRBD2. The germline gives CDR1 SGHRS, CDR2 YFSETQ. V gave up 4 bases and J gave up 9 bases; unmatched junction bases: 14. The CDR3 totals 17 residues. The CDR3 reads CASSPELAGGPPFEQFF. In DNA form, the CDR3 reads TGCGCCAGCAGCCCGGAGCTAGCGGGGGGGCCCCCGTTTGAGCAGTTCTTC.

The J gene is TRBJ1-1, the V gene TRBV6-5; D may be TRBD1 (6 bases). Trimming took off 7 bases at V and 2 bases at J, with 14 bases between the two ends. Germline CDR1 is MNHEY and CDR2 is SVGAGI. The CDR3 is 14 residues long. CDR3 loop: CASIHQDRNTEAFF. As DNA, the CDR3 is TGTGCCAGCATCCACCAGGACAGAAACACTGAAGCTTTCTTT.

The sample holds a few counts of this clone. V usage is TRBV4-1 and J usage is TRBJ1-1; D not resolved. CDR3 length: 14 amino acids. Trimming pared 0 bases from V and 6 bases from J, leaving 11 bases between. Germline V CDR1 and CDR2: MGHRA, YSYEKL. The CDR3 sequence is CASSQEAAAAEAFF. Here the CDR3 DNA reads TGCGCCAGCAGCCAAGAAGCGGCGGCCGCTGAAGCTTTCTTT.

J is TRBJ2-7 and V is TRBV3-1 (or the pseudogene TRBV3-2); 9 nucleotides line up with TRBD2. This CDR3 contains 16 residues. Germline assignment: CDR1 LGHDT and CDR2 YNNKEL (reference sequence). V was pared by 0 bases and J by 9 bases, with 12 bases of the junction left unmatched. The CDR3: CASSQERLAGVFGQYF. In DNA, the CDR3 is TGTGCCAGCAGCCAAGAGCGATTAGCGGGAGTCTTTGGGCAGTACTTC.

V usage is TRBV7-9 and J usage is TRBJ2-5, with 9 positions matching TRBD2. With 3 bases clipped from V and 5 bases from J, the junction kept 10 bases outside the gene matches. Per the germline V gene, CDR1 is SEHNR and CDR2 is FQNEAQ (reference sequence). The CDR3 runs to 16 residues. CDR3 region: CASSFGAAGGRETQYF. CDR3 DNA sequence: TGTGCCAGCAGCTTCGGAGCCGCGGGAGGGCGGGAGACCCAGTACTTC.

The V and J genes are TRBV6-2 or TRBV6-3 and TRBJ1-2; 8 bases map to TRBD1. The length of the CDR3 is 14 residues. Trimming removed 6 bases from V and 4 bases from J; junction bases left unmatched: 7. In germline, CDR1 is MNHEY, CDR2 SVGEGT. CDR3: CASSDRDRSYGYTF. The CDR3 DNA reads as TGTGCCAGCAGCGATCGGGACAGGAGCTATGGCTACACCTTC.

This clone was observed a single time. V gene TRBV4-1 combines with J gene TRBJ2-1; weak D call: TRBD2 (5 bases). The germline V and J ends were trimmed by 2 bases and 9 bases, with 17 bases remaining between them. The V gene's germline CDR1 is MGHRA and CDR2 YSYEKL. The CDR3 totals 15 residues. CDR3 protein: CASSQSPGWIGEQFF. The CDR3 DNA follows: TGCGCCAGCAGCCAAAGTCCGGGGTGGATCGGTGAGCAGTTCTTC.

The chain combines TRBV10-2 with TRBJ2-1, with unresolved D. With 2 bases removed from V and 0 bases from J, the gap between germline ends came to 5 bases. Germline V gene data show CDR1 as WSHSY and CDR2 as SAAADI. The CDR3 runs 14 residues. CDR3 amino acids: CASSEAGSYNEQFF. CDR3 coding DNA: TGCGCCAGCAGTGAGGCAGGCTCCTACAATGAGCAGTTCTTC.

CDR3 nucleotides: TGCAGCGTTCCCGGACTAGCGGGAGGGCCGGGGACCCAGTACTTC. Protein product: CSVPGLAGGPGTQYF. The V call is TRBV29-1, the J call TRBJ2-5; the match to TRBD2 covers 15 bases. Trimming cost V 5 bases and J 7 bases; bases outside gene matches: 8. Germline CDR1 and CDR2: SQVTM and ANQGSEA. This CDR3 comprises 15 residues.

This chain joins TRBV24-1 and TRBJ2-2; D may be TRBD2 (6 bases). The CDR3 sequence is 14 residues long. The V gene's germline CDR1 is KGHDR and CDR2 SFDVKD. Trimming left V 7 bases short and J 7 bases short, with 15 bases between. CDR3: CATSRRGSGGELFF. DNA of the CDR3: TGTGCCACCAGCCGCCGGGGGAGCGGCGGGGAGCTGTTTTTT.

This sequence joins TRBV29-1 and TRBJ1-1; weak D call: TRBD1 (5 bases). Trimming stripped 0 bases from V and 10 bases from J, with 15 bases between. The length of the CDR3 is 13 residues. Germline CDR1 reads SQVTM; CDR2 reads ANQGSEA. Written as DNA, the CDR3 is TGCAGCGTTGAAGATACCTCCAGGGTGCGAGCTTTCTTT. Translating gives CSVEDTSRVRAFF.

The chain carries TRBV14 and TRBJ2-4; no clear D gene. V lost 0 bases and J 0 bases, leaving 12 bases between the germline ends. Germline V gene lookup returns CDR1 SGHDN and CDR2 FVKESK. The CDR3 spans 17 residues. In nucleotides, the CDR3 is TGTGCCAGCAGCCAAGAGGCGGCTAGTCTAGCCAAAAACATTCAGTACTTC. Its protein product is CASSQEAASLAKNIQYF.

The V call is TRBV7-9, the J call TRBJ1-4, with D maybe TRBD1 (5 bases). Trimming cost V 2 bases and J 8 bases, with 12 bases left between them. Germline V gene sequence: CDR1 SEHNR, CDR2 FQNEAQ (reference sequence). This CDR3 comprises 14 residues. Here the CDR3 reads CASSLFGGGEKLFF. DNA of the CDR3: TGTGCCAGCAGCTTATTCGGGGGAGGGGAAAAACTGTTTTTT.

Of note for this clone: Other DNA sequences within the sample encode an identical CDR3. V and J are TRBV28 and TRBJ2-7; D is unresolved. V was trimmed by 3 bases and J by 4 bases, leaving 7 bases between them. The CDR3 sequence is 12 residues long. Germline values: CDR1 MDHEN, CDR2 SYDVKM. Here the CDR3 reads CASSLAGYEQYF. CDR3 DNA: TGTGCCAGCAGTTTGGCAGGATACGAGCAGTACTTC.

Only a few counts were recorded for this clone. The rearrangement joins TRBV7-9 to TRBJ2-1; 7 nucleotides align to TRBD1. The CDR3 runs to 13 residues. V was pared by 5 bases and J by 4 bases, with 2 bases of the junction left unmatched. CDR1 and CDR2 from the germline V gene are SEHNR and FQNEAQ (reference sequence). Here the CDR3 DNA reads TGTGCCAGCAGCCAGGGACAGTACAATGAGCAGTTCTTC. It encodes CASSQGQYNEQFF. Full variable domain (missing parts from reference TRBV7-9 and TRBJ2-1): DTGVSQNPRHKITKRGQNVTFRCDPISEHNRLYWYRQTLGQGPEFLTYFQNEAQLEKSRLLSDRFSAERPKGSFSTLEIQRTEQGDSAMYLCASSQGQYNEQFFGPGTRLTVL.

A remark on this clone: This CDR3 is also generated by other DNA sequences in the sample. The rearrangement links TRBV28 to TRBJ2-7; D is undetermined. In germline, CDR1 is MDHEN, CDR2 SYDVKM. CDR3 length: 11 residues. The V end was cut by 4 bases, the J end by 4 bases, with 5 bases between. CDR3 nucleotides: TGTGCCAGCAGTTCGGGTTACGAGCAGTACTTC. Amino acid sequence: CASSSGYEQYF.

The gene calls are TRBV4-3 and TRBJ2-7, with 8 positions matching TRBD2. The germline gives CDR1 LGHNA, CDR2 YSLEER. J lost 6 bases, V lost 1 base, and 8 bases had no gene match. This CDR3 contains 15 residues. CDR3 nucleotide sequence: TGCGCCAGCAGCCAAGTGGGGACTAGGCTAGGCGAGCAGTACTTC. Its protein is CASSQVGTRLGEQYF.

This sequence joins TRBV28 and TRBJ2-5; D not resolved. The CDR3 covers 12 residues. Trimming removed 5 bases from V and 3 bases from J, with 7 bases in between. The germline CDR1 and CDR2 sequences are MDHEN and SYDVKM. CDR3 sequence reads: CASSHDKETQYF. CDR3 nucleotides: TGTGCCAGCAGTCACGACAAAGAGACCCAGTACTTC.

The chain recombines TRBV13 with TRBJ2-1, with TRBD1 identical over 9 bases. Looked up from germline, CDR1 is PRHDT and CDR2 is FYEKMQ (reference sequence). Trimming at V came to 8 bases and at J to 9 bases, leaving 20 bases not matched to a gene. This CDR3 spans 17 amino acids. DNA of the CDR3: TGTGCCAGCGGACCCGGGACAGGGCCCTCTAGCGAGGGTGAGCAGTTCTTC. Translation gives CASGPGTGPSSEGEQFF. Filled out from reference TRBV13 and TRBJ2-1, the complete variable domain reads AAGVIQSPRHLIKEKRETATLKCYPIPRHDTVYWYQQGPGQDPQFLISFYEKMQSDKGSIPDRFSAQQFSDYHSELNMSSLELGDSALYFCASGPGTGPSSEGEQFFGPGTRLTVL.

The chain uses TRBV5-1 and TRBJ2-7; 7 nucleotides line up with TRBD1. Trimming cost V 4 bases and J 2 bases; bases outside gene matches: 3. The CDR3 sequence is 13 residues long. Germline V gene data show CDR1 as SGHRS and CDR2 as YFSETQ. For the CDR3, the DNA is TGCGCCAGCAGCAGGGACAGCCCCTACGAGCAGTACTTC. It encodes CASSRDSPYEQYF. The entire variable domain, with the rest obtained from reference TRBV5-1 and TRBJ2-7, is as follows: KAGVTQTPRYLIKTRGQQVTLSCSPISGHRSVSWYQQTPGQGLQFLFEYFSETQRNKGNFPGRFSGRQFSNSRSEMNVSTLELGDSALYLCASSRDSPYEQYFGPGTRLTVT.

The chain recombines TRBV7-2 with TRBJ1-4, with D possibly TRBD1 on 6 matching bases. CDR1 is SGHTA, CDR2 FQGNSA, per germline. The CDR3 loop spans 17 amino acids. The ends were cut back, 1 base at V and 10 bases at J, with 22 bases in the middle. This CDR3 is CASSLVDRGSIPPKLFF. The CDR3 DNA is TGTGCCAGCAGCTTAGTGGATAGGGGGTCCATCCCCCCAAAACTGTTTTTT.